A single sample is the source of the 30 T cell receptor beta chains below, sequenced in a study of cytomegalovirus exposure and HLA in healthy donors. PCR primers comprised 60 Vbeta and 13 Jbeta primers. Repertoires were generated with immunoSEQ multiplex PCR, while TCRdb's copy carries only in-frame clones and drops some. The sample yields 150,000 to 200,000 clones, 70% to 80% seen once. Sequenced sample: PBMCs. The receptors shown here come from a woman in her thirties or forties in good health and CMV-seronegative.

A note on this clone: At one boundary the junction diverges from the germline segment, which might be a read error. This CDR3 reads CASSLSTAGYPIF. CDR3 coding DNA: TGTGCCAGCAGTTTATCGACGGCAGGGTACCCCATTTTC. V is TRBV27 and J is TRBJ2-7; a weak D match, TRBD1 (5 bases). The CDR3 has 13 residues. The germline gives CDR1 MNHEY, CDR2 SMNVEV (reference sequence).

CDR3 DNA: TGTGCCAGCAGCGTGGTTGGTTTAGCGGGAAACGAGCAGTACTTC. Protein product: CASSVVGLAGNEQYF. This chain connects TRBV9 to TRBJ2-7; 8 positions agree with TRBD2. CDR1 and CDR2 (germline): SGDLS, YYNGEE. Trimming took 2 bases from V and 5 from J; bases not matched to a gene: 9. The CDR3 spans 15 residues.

This clone has only a few counts. The chain couples TRBV7-9 to TRBJ2-1, with TRBD1 matching 7 bases. From germline, CDR1 is SEHNR and CDR2 FQNEAQ (reference sequence). The CDR3 loop spans 14 amino acids. V was pared by 4 bases and J by 8 bases, with 8 bases of the junction left unmatched. CDR3 DNA sequence: TGTGCCAGCAGCTCAGACAGGGTCGTGGATGAGCAGTTCTTC. Its translation: CASSSDRVVDEQFF.

This chain links TRBV15 with TRBJ2-5; D might be TRBD1 (5 bases). The CDR3 consists of 15 residues. Germline-derived CDR1 and CDR2 are LNHNV and YYDKDF (reference sequence). Trimming stripped 5 bases from V and 3 bases from J, with 16 bases between. The chain's CDR3 is CATSPALPREETQYF. The CDR3 region has the DNA TGTGCCACCAGCCCTGCCTTGCCCAGGGAAGAGACCCAGTACTTC.

The rearrangement uses TRBV6-5 and TRBJ2-5, with TRBD2 identical over 7 bases. V shed 2 bases and J 1 base; nucleotides not matched to a gene: 1. Germline V lookup: CDR1 MNHEY, CDR2 SVGAGI. The CDR3 is made up of 14 amino acids. CDR3 sequence: CASSYTGGQETQYF. The CDR3, as DNA: TGTGCCAGCAGTTACACGGGGGGCCAAGAGACCCAGTACTTC.

V gene TRBV5-1 combines with J gene TRBJ2-7, with TRBD2 matching over 7 bases. This CDR3 is 12 amino acids long. V shed 4 bases, J shed 4 bases, and the junction held 2 bases outside the gene matches. Germline loops: CDR1 SGHRS, CDR2 YFSETQ. The CDR3 loop reads CASSRGVYEQYF. DNA of the CDR3: TGCGCCAGCAGCCGGGGGGTTTACGAGCAGTACTTC.

The V and J genes are TRBV13 and TRBJ2-7; D call uncertain. V gave up 5 bases and J gave up 0 bases, with 17 bases separating them. This CDR3 is built from 16 residues. Germline CDR1 reads PRHDT; CDR2 reads FYEKMQ (reference sequence). The CDR3 protein is CASSHPSGPSSYEQYF. CDR3 bases: TGTGCCAGCAGCCATCCCTCGGGTCCTAGCTCCTACGAGCAGTACTTC.

V usage is TRBV9 and J usage is TRBJ2-3; no definite D call. V lost 0 bases, J lost 0 bases, and 8 bases lay in between. Germline assignment: CDR1 SGDLS and CDR2 YYNGEE. The CDR3 has 15 residues. CDR3 sequence: CASSVGLESTDTQYF. CDR3 sequence (DNA): TGTGCCAGCAGCGTAGGGCTAGAAAGCACAGATACGCAGTATTTT.

The chain employs TRBV5-1 and TRBJ2-1; TRBD1 matches at 10 bases. V shed 1 base and J 6 bases; nucleotides not matched to a gene: 7. The V gene's germline CDR1 is SGHRS and CDR2 YFSETQ. The CDR3 totals 16 residues. CDR3 DNA sequence: TGCGCCAGCAGCTTGACCCTCCGGACAGGGGGCAATGAGCAGTTCTTC. It specifies CASSLTLRTGGNEQFF.

The chain links TRBV19 to TRBJ1-2; TRBD1 agrees at 8 bases. The germline V gene encodes CDR1 LNHDA and CDR2 SQIVND (reference sequence). The CDR3 covers 13 residues. V was pared by 3 bases and J by 8 bases, with 5 bases of the junction left unmatched. As DNA, the CDR3 is TGTGCCAGTAGTATGGACAGGGTAGGAGGCTACACCTTC. This codes for CASSMDRVGGYTF.

The chain has TRBV30 and TRBJ1-4; D is uncertain. Trimming removed 0 bases at V and 4 bases at J, with 12 bases between. This CDR3 is 15 amino acids long. CDR1 is GTSNPN and CDR2 is SVGIG in the germline V gene (reference sequence). The CDR3: CAWSVRGHLNEKLFF. The CDR3 coding sequence is TGTGCCTGGAGTGTACGAGGGCACCTTAATGAAAAACTGTTTTTT.

The rearrangement links TRBV5-4 to TRBJ2-5, with 15 bases fitting TRBD2. V lost 7 bases and J lost 5; bases outside the gene matches: 6. CDR3 size: 15 residues. Germline V CDR1 and CDR2: SGHNT, YYREEE (reference sequence). For the CDR3, the DNA is TGTGCCAGCGGGGGACTAGCGGGAGGCGAGGAGACCCAGTACTTC. Translated, it gives CASGGLAGGEETQYF.

The chain recombines TRBV16 with TRBJ2-7; 8 bases map to TRBD2. From germline, CDR1 is KGHSY and CDR2 FQNENV. The J segment lost 6 bases and the V segment lost 4 bases, leaving 8 bases of the junction unmatched. The CDR3 extends over 14 amino acids. CDR3 residues: CASSRSSSGAEQYF. The CDR3 nucleotides read TGTGCCAGCAGCCGCTCTAGTAGCGGGGCCGAGCAGTACTTC.

The V and J genes are TRBV14 and TRBJ2-4; possibly TRBD2 for D (5 bases). Germline CDR1 SGHDN, CDR2 FVKESK. The CDR3 covers 11 residues. The germline V and J ends were trimmed by 7 bases and 4 bases, with 5 bases remaining between them. CDR3 DNA: TGTGCCAGCATAGCGAAAAACATTCAGTACTTC. This sequence encodes CASIAKNIQYF.

V usage is TRBV19 and J usage is TRBJ2-7, with D perhaps matching TRBD1 (6 bases). This CDR3 has 18 residues. CDR1 is LNHDA, CDR2 SQIVND, per germline (reference sequence). The V end lost 5 bases, the J end lost 3 bases, and 26 bases lay between the germline ends. The CDR3 nucleotides are TGTGCCAGTAGTTCGGCCGGGACATCTCTCAAAGGGCACTACGAGCAGTACTTC. Its translation: CASSSAGTSLKGHYEQYF. Based on the CDR3 plus reference TRBV19 and TRBJ2-7, the full variable domain is DGGITQSPKYLFRKEGQNVTLSCEQNLNHDAMYWYRQDPGQGLRLIYYSQIVNDFQKGDIAEGYSVSREKKESFPLTVTSAQKNPTAFYLCASSSAGTSLKGHYEQYFGPGTRLTVT.

The V and J genes are TRBV14 and TRBJ1-2, with a tentative D call TRBD1 (5 bases). From germline, CDR1 is SGHDN and CDR2 FVKESK. V was pared by 3 bases and J by 1 base, with 18 bases between. The CDR3 sequence is 17 residues long. CDR3 sequence reads: CASSHPQGTEGNYGYTF. In DNA form, the CDR3 reads TGTGCCAGCAGCCATCCCCAGGGTACGGAGGGTAACTATGGCTACACCTTC. Full variable domain (rest looked up from reference TRBV14 and TRBJ1-2): EAGVTQFPSHSVIEKGQTVTLRCDPISGHDNLYWYRRVMGKEIKFLLHFVKESKQDESGMPNNRFLAERTGGTYSTLKVQPAELEDSGVYFCASSHPQGTEGNYGYTFGSGTRLTVV.

The chain recombines TRBV11-3 with TRBJ1-1; the D gene is possibly TRBD1 (5 bases). Germline CDR1 is SGHNT and CDR2 is YENEEA. Trimming removed 4 bases at V and 1 base at J, with 13 bases between. The CDR3 contains 15 residues. CDR3 sequence: CASSSGGVGNTEAFF. The DNA for the CDR3 is TGTGCCAGCAGCTCCGGGGGGGTAGGGAACACTGAAGCTTTCTTT. The complete variable domain, with remaining parts taken from reference TRBV11-3 and TRBJ1-1, reads EAGVVQSPRYKIIEKKQPVAFWCNPISGHNTLYWYLQNLGQGPELLIRYENEEAVDDSQLPKDRFSAERLKGVDSTLKIQPAELGDSAVYLCASSSGGVGNTEAFFGQGTRLTVV.

The V call is TRBV6-5, the J call TRBJ1-3, with TRBD1 identical over 8 bases. The CDR3 is made up of 13 amino acids. From germline, CDR1 is MNHEY and CDR2 SVGAGI. The V gene end was trimmed by 6 bases and the J gene end by 6 bases; junction bases not matched to a gene: 4. The CDR3, as DNA: TGTGCCAGCAGGGGACAGGAGACAAACACCATATATTTT. Its protein is CASRGQETNTIYF.

This chain links TRBV7-3 with TRBJ1-1; TRBD1 aligns across 7 bases. CDR3 length: 14 residues. Looked up from germline, CDR1 is SGHTA and CDR2 is FQGTGA. J was trimmed by 2 bases and V by 4 bases; bases with no gene match: 4. The CDR3 region is CASSSQGINTEAFF. The CDR3 coding sequence is TGTGCCAGCAGCTCACAGGGGATCAACACTGAAGCTTTCTTT.

The chain recombines TRBV4-3 with TRBJ1-6; D gene uncertain. From germline, CDR1 is LGHNA and CDR2 YSLEER. V was trimmed by 2 bases and J by 7 bases, leaving 9 bases between them. The CDR3 contains 14 residues. The CDR3 nucleotides read TGCGCCAGCAGCCAAACAGCCAGCAATTCACCCCTCCACTTT. Protein sequence: CASSQTASNSPLHF.

This sequence joins TRBV30 and TRBJ1-2; TRBD1 matches at 7 bases. CDR3 size: 13 residues. Looked up from germline, CDR1 is GTSNPN and CDR2 is SVGIG (reference sequence). Losses at the gene ends were 2 bases for V and 7 bases for J; bases not matched to a gene: 7. Here the CDR3 reads CAWSQRDSLGYTF. CDR3 DNA sequence: TGTGCCTGGAGTCAACGGGACAGCCTTGGCTACACCTTC. The variable domain in full, with the rest retrieved from reference TRBV30 and TRBJ1-2, is SQTIHQWPATLVQPVGSPLSLECTVEGTSNPNLYWYRQAAGRGLQLLFYSVGIGQISSEVPQNLSASRPQDRQFILSSKKLLLSDSGFYLCAWSQRDSLGYTFGSGTRLTVV.

This clone was seen at least ten times. The CDR3 reads CASSVAGAEAFF. The CDR3 DNA is TGTGCCAGCAGCGTAGCAGGGGCTGAAGCTTTCTTT. The V call is TRBV9, the J call TRBJ1-1; tentative D call: TRBD1 (6 bases). CDR3 length equals 12 residues. Germline lookup yields CDR1 SGDLS and CDR2 YYNGEE. With 0 bases removed from V and 6 bases from J, the gap between germline ends came to 6 bases.

The chain combines TRBV6-1 with TRBJ1-6; tentative D call: TRBD1 (6 bases). Trimming removed 0 bases at V and 11 bases at J, with 11 bases between. Germline CDR1 reads MNHNS; CDR2 reads SASEGT. The CDR3 is 14 amino acids. CDR3 protein: CASSEAPTGTPLHF. The CDR3 nucleotides are TGTGCCAGCAGTGAAGCACCCACAGGGACACCCCTCCACTTT.

The chain employs TRBV4-2 and TRBJ2-7, with 7 bases lining up with TRBD1. CDR1 is LGHNA, CDR2 YNFKEQ, per germline. This CDR3 comprises 19 residues. With 6 bases clipped from V and 2 bases from J, the junction kept 22 bases outside the gene matches. The CDR3 nucleotides are TGTGCCAGCAGTCCCCTTCGGGGCACCGGGACAGCCGTGCCCTACGAGCAGTACTTC. It codes for CASSPLRGTGTAVPYEQYF.

This chain uses TRBV9 with TRBJ2-3, with D maybe TRBD2 (5 bases). Per the germline V gene, CDR1 is SGDLS and CDR2 is YYNGEE. V was cut by 0 bases and J by 3 bases, with 8 bases left in between. This CDR3 has 14 amino acids. The CDR3 DNA reads TGTGCCAGCAGCGTAGCGTCGGGAACAGATACGCAGTATTTT. Translating it yields CASSVASGTDTQYF. Combining the CDR3 with reference TRBV9 and TRBJ2-3 gives the whole variable domain DSGVTQTPKHLITATGQRVTLRCSPRSGDLSVYWYQQSLDQGLQFLIQYYNGEERAKGNILERFSAQQFPDLHSELNLSSLELGDSALYFCASSVASGTDTQYFGPGTRLTVL.

V is TRBV7-9 and J is TRBJ1-1; D unresolved. V was trimmed by 0 bases and J by 4 bases, leaving 12 bases between them. Germline CDR1 is SEHNR and CDR2 is FQNEAQ (reference sequence). The CDR3 totals 15 residues. The CDR3 nucleotides read TGTGCCAGCAGCTTAGCAGGTGTGGAGGGCACTGAAGCTTTCTTT. Its translation is CASSLAGVEGTEAFF.

V usage is TRBV4-2 and J usage is TRBJ2-1; perhaps TRBD2 as D (7 bases). This CDR3 has 18 amino acids. Trimming removed 3 bases from V and 7 bases from J, with 25 bases in between. Looked up from germline, CDR1 is LGHNA and CDR2 is YNFKEQ. The CDR3 loop is CASSHPGVGAGAGNEQFF. In DNA form, the CDR3 reads TGTGCCAGCAGCCACCCTGGGGTGGGGGCGGGGGCGGGGAATGAGCAGTTCTTC.

This sequence joins TRBV30 and TRBJ1-2; D might be TRBD1 (6 bases). CDR1 and CDR2 (germline): GTSNPN, SVGIG (reference sequence). The CDR3 extends over 14 amino acids. The V end lost 5 bases, the J end lost 8 bases, and 21 bases lay between the germline ends. Here the CDR3 reads CAWVRFVNRDGYTF. The CDR3 DNA is TGTGCCTGGGTTCGATTCGTAAACAGGGACGGCTACACCTTC.

This clone is a singleton in its sample. The V gene is TRBV19, the J gene TRBJ1-2, with 9 bases matching TRBD1. With 1 base clipped from V and 7 bases from J, the junction kept 7 bases outside the gene matches. Germline values: CDR1 LNHDA, CDR2 SQIVND (reference sequence). CDR3 length equals 15 residues. This CDR3 is CASSIAPWTGVGYTF. The CDR3 coding sequence is TGTGCCAGTAGTATAGCCCCCTGGACAGGGGTTGGCTACACCTTC.

V usage is TRBV5-1 and J usage is TRBJ1-2, with TRBD1 as a possible D gene (6 bases). The CDR3 covers 13 residues. Germline V gene lookup returns CDR1 SGHRS and CDR2 YFSETQ. V lost 0 bases to trimming and J lost 6 bases, with 9 bases between them. The CDR3 DNA reads as TGCGCCAGCAGCTTGGTGCAGGGGCATGGCTACACCTTC. Encoded protein: CASSLVQGHGYTF.